This T cell receptor (beta chain) was recovered during a study of CD8 T cells in ankylosing spondylitis. CDR1 KGHDR and CDR2 SFDVKD come from the germline V gene. The CDR3 spans 17 residues. The trim removed 1 base at V and 7 bases at J, leaving 12 bases unmatched. As to this clonotype: Antigen unknown.

Points from the study as a whole: Existing reports had already noted some motif variants in reactive arthritis synovial fluid and blood. Disease-linked clones were CD8+ and relatively rare in peripheral blood. What appeared characteristic of ankylosing spondylitis blood was a TCR beta motif of under 10 highly homologous variants.

Quantitative 5'-RACE with molecular barcodes was used to make the TCR beta libraries. TCRdb ran MiXCR on the 5' RACE reads and lists one entry per CDR3 protein. This sample carries fewer than 750,000 distinct CDR3 sequences, roughly 20% of them seen once, and the ten largest clones take under 20%. The sequenced material came from blood, either unsorted or a sorted T cell fraction (not recorded which). The receptor comes from a male donor with ankylosing spondylitis. The gene calls are TRBV24-1 and TRBJ2-1; 7 bases are a match to TRBD2. The CDR3 nucleotides read TGTGCCACCAGTGATTTTGCCACTGGCGGGAGAAAGAATGAGCAGTTCTTC. Amino acid sequence: CATSDFATGGRKNEQFF.